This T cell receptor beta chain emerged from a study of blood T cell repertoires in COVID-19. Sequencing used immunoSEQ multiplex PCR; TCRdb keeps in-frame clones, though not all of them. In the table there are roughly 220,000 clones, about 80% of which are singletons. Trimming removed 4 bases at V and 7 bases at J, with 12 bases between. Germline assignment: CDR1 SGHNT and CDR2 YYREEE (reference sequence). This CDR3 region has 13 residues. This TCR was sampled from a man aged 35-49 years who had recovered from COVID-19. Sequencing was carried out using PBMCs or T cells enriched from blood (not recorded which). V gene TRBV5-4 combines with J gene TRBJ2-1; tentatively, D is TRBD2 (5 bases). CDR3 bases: TGTGCCAGCAGCAACACCCCGGGGAATGAGCAGTTCTTC. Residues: CASSNTPGNEQFF. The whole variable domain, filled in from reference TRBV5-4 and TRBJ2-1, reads ETGVTQSPTHLIKTRGQQVTLRCSSQSGHNTVSWYQQALGQGPQFIFQYYREEENGRGNFPPRFSGLQFPNYSSELNVNALELDDSALYLCASSNTPGNEQFFGPGTRLTVL.